One and the same sample provided the 17 T cell receptor beta chains below, sequenced in a study of T cells expressing NK-cell markers. No DNA is given; TCRdb re-called the 5' RACE reads and lists each CDR3 protein once. This table holds roughly 280,000 distinct CDR3 sequences. The sequencing input was blood T cells: a sorted CD56 or NKG2C T cell subset, CD4+ or CD8+ T cells, or bulk PBMC T cells (not recorded which). The receptor source for this set is a man younger than 30 in good health.

CDR3 residues: CASSLGEGKGTTGELFF. The genes are TRBV11-3 and TRBJ2-2; there is no DNA to check the TCRdb D call of TRBD1. CDR3 length: 17 residues. Germline V gene lookup returns CDR1 SGHNT and CDR2 YENEEA.

The V and J genes are TRBV10-3 and TRBJ2-7; there is no DNA to check the TCRdb D call of TRBD2. Germline V gene sequence: CDR1 ENHRY, CDR2 SYGVKD. The CDR3 runs 17 residues. CDR3 region: CATTLAGGRPSSYEQYF.

CDR3: CASSLSVAGGETQYF. The rearrangement uses TRBV12-3 or TRBV12-4 and TRBJ2-5; TCRdb reports TRBD2, a call that lacks DNA to check it against. This CDR3 region has 15 residues.

V gene TRBV6-4 combines with J gene TRBJ1-2; the D gene TCRdb calls, TRBD1, cannot be checked with no DNA. The CDR3 runs to 14 residues. Looked up from germline, CDR1 is MRHNA and CDR2 is SNTAGT. The CDR3 loop reads CASSERDRGGGYTF.

This chain uses TRBV18 with TRBJ1-5. The length of the CDR3 is 14 residues. The germline V gene has CDR1 KGHSH and CDR2 LQKENI. The CDR3 loop is CASSPLEGYQPQHF.

This CDR3 is CASSFGGRYETQYF. The chain has TRBV12-3 or TRBV12-4 and TRBJ2-5; TCRdb proposes TRBD2, but this gene call is untestable without DNA. The CDR3 is 14 residues long.

The chain is built from TRBV12-3 or TRBV12-4 and TRBJ1-1; TCRdb's assignment of TRBD1 cannot be checked, as there is no DNA. The CDR3 is made up of 16 amino acids. CDR3 sequence reads: CASSFRQGAGNTEAFF.

V is TRBV12-3 or TRBV12-4 and J is TRBJ2-2; TCRdb selects TRBD2, and the lack of DNA leaves this call unchecked. The CDR3 length is 16 residues. The chain's CDR3 is CASRKGGLATTGELFF.

This chain links TRBV29-1 with TRBJ2-5; TCRdb's D call, TRBD1, is unchecked because there is no DNA. The germline CDR1 and CDR2 sequences are SQVTM and ANQGSEA. This CDR3 has 13 amino acids. The CDR3: CSVEGHRDGTQYF.

J is TRBJ2-2 and V is TRBV24-1; TCRdb's D gene call, TRBD2, goes unchecked for lack of DNA. The CDR3 length is 18 residues. Germline loops: CDR1 KGHDR, CDR2 SFDVKD. CDR3 sequence reads: CATSDAGTSGMNTGELFF.

The J gene is TRBJ2-4, the V gene TRBV4-1; TCRdb reports TRBD1, a call that lacks DNA to check it against. The CDR3 spans 15 residues. Germline CDR1 is MGHRA and CDR2 is YSYEKL. CDR3 amino acids: CASSHPGPTKNIQYF.

The rearrangement joins TRBV21-1 to TRBJ1-3. TRBV21-1 is marked as a pseudogene. This CDR3 contains 17 residues. The CDR3 sequence: CASSNPLRCFSGNTIYF.

V gene TRBV5-1 combines with J gene TRBJ2-3; TCRdb returns TRBD2, unconfirmable since there is no DNA. The germline V gene encodes CDR1 SGHRS and CDR2 YFSETQ. There are 16 residues in the CDR3. CDR3 amino acids: CASSSTTSGLTDTQYF.

The rearrangement uses TRBV19 and TRBJ2-6. The V gene's germline CDR1 is LNHDA and CDR2 SQIVND (reference sequence). This CDR3 region has 17 residues. The CDR3 loop is CASSTLSGTSGANVLTF.

The J gene is TRBJ2-2, the V gene TRBV5-1; TCRdb outputs TRBD2, but without DNA this stays unchecked. The length of the CDR3 is 14 residues. Germline CDR1 and CDR2: SGHRS and YFSETQ. The CDR3: CASSQTSPAGELFF.

This chain connects TRBV27 to TRBJ2-5; the D call from TCRdb, TRBD2, cannot be confirmed without DNA. Per the germline V gene, CDR1 is MNHEY and CDR2 is SMNVEV (reference sequence). The CDR3 totals 15 residues. The chain's CDR3 is CASSLPRDYEETQYF.

The chain uses TRBV5-1 and TRBJ2-2; TCRdb selects TRBD1, and the lack of DNA leaves this call unchecked. Germline CDR1 reads SGHRS; CDR2 reads YFSETQ. This CDR3 region has 15 residues. CDR3 sequence reads: CASSQRPSNTGELFF.